A selection of T cell receptor beta chains follows, all from one sample in a study of response to subunit inactivated influenza vaccine. TCRdb called the RT-PCR reads again in MiXCR, with one record for every CDR3 protein. The data contain about 650,000 distinct CDR3 sequences, more than 15% of them seen just once; the ten biggest clones take up 11%. The specimen was PBMCs from blood, collected about 13 days after vaccination. These TCRs come from a man between 45 and 60 years old who received an inactivated influenza vaccine. CDR3s include the opening cysteine and the closing phenylalanine or tryptophan. D genes are given only for firm matches. A row's size may be missing; if present it is once, few, many or a size class.

length: 14; size: .; V: TRBV7-9; J: TRBJ2-2; D: .; CDR3: CASSFGGYGGELFF; DNA: TGTGCCAGCAGCTTCGGTGGATACGGCGGGGAGCTGTTTTTT
length: 13; size: few; V: TRBV24-1; J: TRBJ1-5; D: .; CDR3: CATSRNSNQPQHF; DNA: TGTGCCACCAGCAGAAATAGCAATCAGCCCCAGCATTTT
length: 16; size: .; V: TRBV11-2; J: TRBJ2-5; D: TRBD2; CDR3: CASSLGVAGYQETQYF; DNA: TGTGCCAGCAGCTTAGGGGTAGCGGGGTATCAAGAGACCCAGTACTTC
length: 14; size: few; V: TRBV5-1; J: TRBJ2-1; D: .; CDR3: CASSLEAGSNEQFF; DNA: TGCGCCAGCAGCTTGGAGGCCGGGAGCAATGAGCAGTTCTTC
length: 14; size: .; V: TRBV14; J: TRBJ2-1; D: .; CDR3: CASSQDWNSNEQFF; DNA: TGTGCCAGCAGCCAAGATTGGAACAGCAATGAGCAGTTCTTC
length: 15; size: few; V: TRBV7-2; J: TRBJ2-5; D: .; CDR3: CASSKDREQTETQYF; DNA: TGTGCCAGCAGCAAAGACCGGGAACAGACAGAGACCCAGTACTTC
length: 13; size: .; V: TRBV7-6; J: TRBJ2-5; D: .; CDR3: CASSLGSVGTQYF; DNA: TGTGCCAGCAGCTTAGGATCTGTGGGTACCCAGTACTTC
length: 11; size: .; V: TRBV5-1; J: TRBJ2-3; D: .; CDR3: CASRGSATQYF; DNA: TGCGCCAGCAGGGGGTCAGCTACGCAGTATTTT
length: 13; size: .; V: TRBV20-1; J: TRBJ1-1; D: .; CDR3: CSPGGEMNTEAFF; DNA: TGCAGTCCAGGCGGGGAAATGAACACTGAAGCTTTCTTT
length: 15; size: .; V: TRBV20-1; J: TRBJ2-4; D: TRBD2; CDR3: CSARYSGGAGNIQYF; DNA: TGCAGTGCTAGATATAGCGGGGGGGCGGGAAACATTCAGTACTTC
length: 15; size: few; V: TRBV7-2; J: TRBJ2-7; D: TRBD2; CDR3: CASSLGVAGIYEQYF; DNA: TGTGCCAGCAGCTTAGGGGTAGCGGGAATCTACGAGCAGTACTTC